The T cell receptor (beta chain) described here comes from a study of blood T cell repertoires in COVID-19. On the study more broadly: Collection of acute and convalescent COVID-19 samples took place in the United States, Italy and Spain. T cells, B-cell-depleted T cells, or PBMCs provided the cDNA or gDNA that served as material.

TCRdb's table, derived via immunoSEQ multiplex PCR, lists solely in-frame clones and lacks some. The repertoire consists of 200,000 to 250,000 clones, with about 89% occurring once and the leading ten covering roughly 5%. Trimming cost V 7 bases and J 2 bases, with 11 bases left between them. Germline-derived CDR1 and CDR2 are SQVTM and ANQGSEA. CDR3 length: 12 amino acids. Sequenced material: peripheral blood. This sequence joins TRBV29-1 and TRBJ2-5; D possibly corresponds to TRBD1 (5 bases). The receptor was derived from a woman in her 40s with acute or convalescent COVID-19. The CDR3 is CSAPTEQETQYF. The CDR3 DNA sequence: TGCAGCGCCCCGACAGAACAAGAGACCCAGTACTTC.